The present entry profiles one T cell receptor (beta chain) with its context. The target antigen is unknown. Looked up from germline, CDR1 is SQVTM and CDR2 is ANQGSEA. This CDR3 has 13 residues. The V gene lost 4 bases and the J gene lost 2 bases, with 12 bases spanning the gap. The sample is drawn from a study of shared clonotypes between healthy human individuals. Looking at the study overall: The cohort comprised a couple of women and three men. Their ages spanned 18 to 49 years.

The table came from immunoSEQ multiplex PCR; TCRdb's copy has only in-frame clones and leaves some out. The sample has 1,400,000 or so clones, approximately 98.5% seen once. The study's findings and limits: Generally, estimated richness proved larger in naive subsets than it did in memory subsets. Rarefaction curves obtained for sorted subsets showed sequencing incomplete despite large depth.

The sequenced sample consisted of naive CD4+ T cells sorted from blood. Subset in this sample: CD45RA+ positively selected. The J gene is TRBJ2-7, the V gene TRBV29-1; a weak D match, TRBD2 (6 bases). The origin of this receptor is a man under 40 in good health. The CDR3 here is CSVGSGDPYEQYF. In DNA form, the CDR3 reads TGCAGCGTTGGTTCGGGGGACCCCTACGAGCAGTACTTC.